Included here is one TCR beta chain sequence, with context. Antigen: not known. CDR1 and CDR2 from the germline V gene are MNHEY and SVGAGI. There are 14 residues in the CDR3. The ends were cut back, 4 bases at V and 6 bases at J, with 16 bases in the middle. Unique molecular identifier tags were affixed to discrete cDNA molecules. MiXCR was run by TCRdb on the 5' RACE reads, yielding one entry per CDR3 protein. The table has about 38,000 distinct CDR3 sequences, under 7% seen once. This sample was taken from a study of early T cells in non-severe SARS-CoV-2 infection. Across the study: Unsorted whole-blood RNA was sequenced in bulk, leaving chains unpaired. Findings and caveats of the study: There was a bias toward anti-spike CD8 responses in VDJdb matching, which missed private and CD4 specificities.

The chain carries TRBV6-5 and TRBJ2-7, with D perhaps matching TRBD1 (6 bases). The source was whole blood, collected at baseline. This sequence was found in an adult who was a healthcare worker with PCR-confirmed SARS-CoV-2 infection or an uninfected control (not recorded which). For the CDR3, the DNA is TGTGCCAGCAGTTTTCAGGGGATAGTAGGCGAGCAGTACTTC. This translates into CASSFQGIVGEQYF.